This TCR beta chain is from a study of blood T cell repertoires in COVID-19. The method was immunoSEQ multiplex PCR; TCRdb's version includes in-frame clones alone and lacks a portion of them. The sample consists of approximately 80,000 clones, 80% to 90% of them appearing once. The V and J ends lost 4 bases and 1 base respectively, with 13 bases between them. Germline CDR1 MDHEN, CDR2 SYDVKM. This CDR3 is built from 15 residues. The J gene is TRBJ1-1, the V gene TRBV28; maybe TRBD1 (5 bases). Sequencing input: peripheral blood. The receptor's source is a human donor in a cohort sampled during active COVID-19. The CDR3 sequence is CASSSPGTGNTEAFF. CDR3 sequence (DNA): TGTGCCAGCAGTTCCCCGGGTACAGGGAACACTGAAGCTTTCTTT.